The rows below give T cell receptor beta chains drawn from one sample of a study of T cell responses to AZD1222 COVID-19 vaccine. Measured with immunoSEQ multiplex PCR; TCRdb has only the in-frame clones, and not every one. The table has approximately 81,000 clones, over 80% seen once; the top ten hold less than 5.5%. The sequences come from peripheral blood, collected on day 0 of MenACWY control vaccination. The receptors stem from an adult in good health. Both conserved end residues are part of each CDR3. The order of the fields is clone size, D gene, CDR3 length, J gene, V gene, CDR3 DNA, CDR3 protein. A D gene is named only where the DNA matches it firmly. Size tells how often a clone was seen (once, few, many) or the class of an expanded clone, and some rows leave it out.

size: .
D: .
length: 16
J: TRBJ1-6
V: TRBV3-1/TRBV3-2
DNA: TGTGCCAGCAGTTCGGTACCGAGCTCCTATAATTCACCCCTCCACTTT
CDR3: CASSSVPSSYNSPLHF

size: .
D: TRBD1
length: 14
J: TRBJ1-6
V: TRBV5-1
DNA: TGCGCCAGCAGGGAAACAGGGGGGGATTCACCCCTCCACTTT
CDR3: CASRETGGDSPLHF

size: .
D: TRBD1
length: 17
J: TRBJ1-3
V: TRBV5-1
DNA: TGCGCCAGCAGCCCGGGACAGGCTACCTTCTCTGGAAACACCATATATTTT
CDR3: CASSPGQATFSGNTIYF

size: .
D: .
length: 13
J: TRBJ1-6
V: TRBV10-3
DNA: TGTGCCATCAGTGAAAGGACGGAACTGCCCCTCCACTTT
CDR3: CAISERTELPLHF

size: .
D: .
length: 14
J: TRBJ1-2
V: TRBV30
DNA: TGTGCCTGGAGTTCCCCCGGGGGCCGTCAAGGCTACACCTTC
CDR3: CAWSSPGGRQGYTF

size: once
D: TRBD2
length: 18
J: TRBJ2-3
V: TRBV7-2
DNA: TGTGCCAGCAGCGCAGACACTAGCGGGAGAGCGGGCACAGATACGCAGTATTTT
CDR3: CASSADTSGRAGTDTQYF

size: .
D: TRBD1
length: 15
J: TRBJ1-5
V: TRBV27
DNA: TGTGCCAGCAGTCCCGGGGGACAGGGCAATCAGCCCCAGCATTTT
CDR3: CASSPGGQGNQPQHF

size: few
D: TRBD1
length: 14
J: TRBJ2-2
V: TRBV10-1
DNA: TGCGCCAGCAGAGACAGGGCGAACACCGGGGAGCTGTTTTTT
CDR3: CASRDRANTGELFF

size: .
D: TRBD2
length: 13
J: TRBJ2-7
V: TRBV4-1
DNA: TGCGCCAGCAGCCAAAACTCGGGAGGGGAGCAGTACTTC
CDR3: CASSQNSGGEQYF

size: .
D: .
length: 11
J: TRBJ1-1
V: TRBV12-3/TRBV12-4
DNA: TGTGCCAGCAGCACAAACACTGAAGCTTTCTTT
CDR3: CASSTNTEAFF

size: .
D: TRBD2
length: 16
J: TRBJ2-2
V: TRBV5-1
DNA: TGCGCCAGCAGCATGGGACTAGCGGGGAACACCGGGGAGCTGTTTTTT
CDR3: CASSMGLAGNTGELFF

size: .
D: .
length: 16
J: TRBJ1-2
V: TRBV6-1
DNA: TGTGCCAGCAGTGGCCACGCGGGACGGAGGGTCGATGGCTACACCTTC
CDR3: CASSGHAGRRVDGYTF

size: once
D: .
length: 16
J: TRBJ1-2
V: TRBV5-1
DNA: TGCGCCAGCAGCCGAGTTCAGGATGAGGGTAACTATGGCTACACCTTC
CDR3: CASSRVQDEGNYGYTF

size: .
D: TRBD1
length: 16
J: TRBJ1-2
V: TRBV4-3
DNA: TGCGCCAGCAGCCAAGTAGGGGGCGACAGGGCCTATGGCTACACCTTC
CDR3: CASSQVGGDRAYGYTF

size: .
D: .
length: 14
J: TRBJ1-2
V: TRBV21-1
DNA: TGTGCCAGCAGCCCGACGGACAGACACTATGGCTACACCTTC
CDR3: CASSPTDRHYGYTF

size: .
D: .
length: 15
J: TRBJ2-7
V: TRBV1
DNA: TGCACCAGCAGCCATAAAGGGACAGGGTTAGACGAGCAGTACTTC
CDR3: CTSSHKGTGLDEQYF

size: .
D: .
length: 12
J: TRBJ2-7
V: TRBV5-4
DNA: TGTGCCAGCAGCTTGGTCCTCTACGAGCAGTACTTC
CDR3: CASSLVLYEQYF

size: .
D: .
length: 14
J: TRBJ2-1
V: TRBV27
DNA: TGTGCCAGCAGTAGTATGAGCTCCTACAATGAGCAGTTCTTC
CDR3: CASSSMSSYNEQFF